The T cell receptor beta chain under discussion was sequenced for a study of human T cells and chemical hapten exposure. Overall study findings and caveats: DPC sensitization produced no change in TCRs with frequency above 1 in 1000.

Total RNA was isolated from unfractionated whole blood. This clonotype was detected a few times. Its cognate antigen is unknown. The library put unique molecular identifiers onto individual cDNA molecules. Using its own MiXCR run on the reads, TCRdb lists one record per CDR3 protein. The profile shows about 120,000 distinct CDR3 sequences, 8.5% to 9% of them singletons. The germline CDR1 and CDR2 sequences are MNHNS and SASEGT. The CDR3 loop spans 13 amino acids. Trimming took 7 bases from V and 4 from J; bases not matched to a gene: 1. The receptor's source is a human donor in good health. Some clones in this sample may be carry-over from other donors' samples. V gene TRBV6-1 combines with J gene TRBJ2-1, with 10 nucleotides matching TRBD1. Material for sequencing was whole blood. The CDR3 nucleotides are TGTGCCAGCAAGGACAGGGGGTACAATGAGCAGTTCTTC. Its translation: CASKDRGYNEQFF.